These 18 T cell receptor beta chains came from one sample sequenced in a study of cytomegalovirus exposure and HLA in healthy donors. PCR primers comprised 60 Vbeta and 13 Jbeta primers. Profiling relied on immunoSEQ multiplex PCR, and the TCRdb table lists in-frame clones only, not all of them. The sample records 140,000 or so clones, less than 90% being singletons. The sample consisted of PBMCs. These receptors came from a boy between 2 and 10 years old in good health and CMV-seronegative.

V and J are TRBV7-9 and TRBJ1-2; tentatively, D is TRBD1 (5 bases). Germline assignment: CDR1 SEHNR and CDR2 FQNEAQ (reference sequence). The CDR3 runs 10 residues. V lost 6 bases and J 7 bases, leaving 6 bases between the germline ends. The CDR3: CASRGVGYTF. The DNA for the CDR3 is TGTGCCAGCAGAGGGGTTGGCTACACCTTC.

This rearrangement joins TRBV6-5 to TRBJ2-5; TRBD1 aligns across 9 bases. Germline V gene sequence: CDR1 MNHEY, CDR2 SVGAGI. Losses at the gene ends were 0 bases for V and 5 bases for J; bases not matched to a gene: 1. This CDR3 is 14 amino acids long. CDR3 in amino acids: CASSYSTGGETQYF. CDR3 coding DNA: TGTGCCAGCAGTTACTCGACAGGGGGGGAGACCCAGTACTTC.

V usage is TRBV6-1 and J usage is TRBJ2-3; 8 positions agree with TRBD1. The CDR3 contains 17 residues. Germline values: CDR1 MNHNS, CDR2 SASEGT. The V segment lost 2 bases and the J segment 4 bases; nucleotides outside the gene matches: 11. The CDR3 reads CASSEYPSGGLSDTQYF. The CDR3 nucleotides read TGTGCCAGCAGTGAATATCCCTCAGGGGGCTTGTCAGATACGCAGTATTTT.

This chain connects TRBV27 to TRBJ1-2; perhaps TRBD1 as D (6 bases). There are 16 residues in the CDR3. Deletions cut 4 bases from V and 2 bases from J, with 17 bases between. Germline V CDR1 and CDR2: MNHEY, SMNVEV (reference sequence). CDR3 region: CASSWAGGGSNYGYTF. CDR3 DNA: TGTGCCAGCAGTTGGGCTGGGGGCGGTTCCAACTATGGCTACACCTTC.

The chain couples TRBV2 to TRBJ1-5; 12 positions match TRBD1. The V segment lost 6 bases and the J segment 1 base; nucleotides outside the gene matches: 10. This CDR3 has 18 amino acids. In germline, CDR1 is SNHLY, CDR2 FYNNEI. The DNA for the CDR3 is TGTGCCAGCAGCAACCGGGACAGGGGGCCCCTGAGCAATCAGCCCCAGCATTTT. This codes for CASSNRDRGPLSNQPQHF.

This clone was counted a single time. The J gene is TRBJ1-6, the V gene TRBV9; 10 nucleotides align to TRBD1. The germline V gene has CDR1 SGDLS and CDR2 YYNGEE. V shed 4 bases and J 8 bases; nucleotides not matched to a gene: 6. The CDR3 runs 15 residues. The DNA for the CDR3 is TGTGCCAGCAGCACATCCGGGACAGGGGATTCACCCCTCCACTTT. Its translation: CASSTSGTGDSPLHF.

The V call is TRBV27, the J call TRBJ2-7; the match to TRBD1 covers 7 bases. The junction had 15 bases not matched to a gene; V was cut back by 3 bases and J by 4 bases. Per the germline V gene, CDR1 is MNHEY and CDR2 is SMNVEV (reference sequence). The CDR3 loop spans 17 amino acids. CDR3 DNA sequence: TGTGCCAGCAGTTTCACGGCAGGGGGAAATGTGGAATACGAGCAGTACTTC. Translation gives CASSFTAGGNVEYEQYF.

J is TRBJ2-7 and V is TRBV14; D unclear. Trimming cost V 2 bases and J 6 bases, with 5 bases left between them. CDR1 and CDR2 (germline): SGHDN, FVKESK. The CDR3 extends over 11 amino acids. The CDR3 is CASSQSREQYF. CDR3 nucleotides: TGTGCCAGCAGCCAATCTCGCGAGCAGTACTTC.

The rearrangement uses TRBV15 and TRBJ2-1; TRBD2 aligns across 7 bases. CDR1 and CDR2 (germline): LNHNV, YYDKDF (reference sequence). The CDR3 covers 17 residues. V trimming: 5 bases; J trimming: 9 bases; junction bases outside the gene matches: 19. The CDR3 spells CATSPHATGGVRGEQFF. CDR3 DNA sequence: TGTGCCACCAGCCCCCACGCTACGGGGGGTGTTCGGGGTGAGCAGTTCTTC.

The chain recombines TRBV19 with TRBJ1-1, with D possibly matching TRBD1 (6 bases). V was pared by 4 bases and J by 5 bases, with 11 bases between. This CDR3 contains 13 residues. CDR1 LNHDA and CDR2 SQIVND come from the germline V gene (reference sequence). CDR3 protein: CASSTAQGTEAFF. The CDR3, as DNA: TGTGCCAGTAGTACCGCCCAGGGGACTGAAGCTTTCTTT.

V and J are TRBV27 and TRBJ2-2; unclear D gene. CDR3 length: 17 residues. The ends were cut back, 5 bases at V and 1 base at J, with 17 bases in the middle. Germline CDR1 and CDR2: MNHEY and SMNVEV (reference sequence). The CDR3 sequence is CASSPPTSMRNTGELFF. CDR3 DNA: TGTGCCAGCAGTCCACCCACGAGTATGCGGAACACCGGGGAGCTGTTTTTT.

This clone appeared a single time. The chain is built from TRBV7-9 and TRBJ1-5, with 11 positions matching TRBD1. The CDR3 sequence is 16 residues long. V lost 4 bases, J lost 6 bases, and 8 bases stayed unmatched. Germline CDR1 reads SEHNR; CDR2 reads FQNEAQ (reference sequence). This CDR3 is CASSSGQGAIRQPQHF. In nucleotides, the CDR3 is TGTGCCAGCAGCTCCGGACAGGGGGCTATTCGTCAGCCCCAGCATTTT.

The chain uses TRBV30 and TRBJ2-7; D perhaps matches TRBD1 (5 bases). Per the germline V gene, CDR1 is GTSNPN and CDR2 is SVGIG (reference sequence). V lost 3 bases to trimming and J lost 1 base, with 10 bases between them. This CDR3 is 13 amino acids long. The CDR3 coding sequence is TGTGCCTGGAGCCTACAGGTATCCTACGAGCAGTACTTC. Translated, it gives CAWSLQVSYEQYF.

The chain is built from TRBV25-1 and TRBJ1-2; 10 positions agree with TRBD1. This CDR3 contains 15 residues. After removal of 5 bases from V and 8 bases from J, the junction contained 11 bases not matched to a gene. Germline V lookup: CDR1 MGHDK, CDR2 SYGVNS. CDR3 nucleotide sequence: TGTGCCAGCAGTATGGGACAGGGGCCTGTAATGGGCTACACCTTC. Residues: CASSMGQGPVMGYTF.

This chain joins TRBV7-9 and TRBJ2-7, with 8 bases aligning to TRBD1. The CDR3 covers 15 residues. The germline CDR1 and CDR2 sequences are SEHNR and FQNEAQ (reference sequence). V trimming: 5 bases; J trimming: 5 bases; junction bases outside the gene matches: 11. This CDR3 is CASSPPQGAIDEQYF. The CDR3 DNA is TGTGCCAGCAGCCCCCCCCAGGGGGCAATCGACGAGCAGTACTTC.

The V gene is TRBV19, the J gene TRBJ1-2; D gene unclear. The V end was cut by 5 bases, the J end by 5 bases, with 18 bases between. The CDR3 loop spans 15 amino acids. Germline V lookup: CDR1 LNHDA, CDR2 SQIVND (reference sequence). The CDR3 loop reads CASSLNGGSRYGYTF. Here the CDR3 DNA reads TGTGCCAGTAGTTTGAACGGAGGCTCAAGATATGGCTACACCTTC.

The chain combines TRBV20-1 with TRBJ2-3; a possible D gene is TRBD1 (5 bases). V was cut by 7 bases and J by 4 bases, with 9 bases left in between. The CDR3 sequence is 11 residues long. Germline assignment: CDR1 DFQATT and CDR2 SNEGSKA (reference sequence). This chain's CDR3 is CSEWGADTQYF. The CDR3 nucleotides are TGCAGTGAATGGGGCGCAGATACGCAGTATTTT.

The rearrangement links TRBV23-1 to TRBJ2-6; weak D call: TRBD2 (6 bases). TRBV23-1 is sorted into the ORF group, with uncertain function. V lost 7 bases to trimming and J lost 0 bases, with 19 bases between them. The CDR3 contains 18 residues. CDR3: CASTPAGQKPSGANVLTF. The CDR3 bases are TGCGCCAGCACCCCCGCGGGGCAGAAACCCTCTGGGGCCAACGTCCTGACTTTC.